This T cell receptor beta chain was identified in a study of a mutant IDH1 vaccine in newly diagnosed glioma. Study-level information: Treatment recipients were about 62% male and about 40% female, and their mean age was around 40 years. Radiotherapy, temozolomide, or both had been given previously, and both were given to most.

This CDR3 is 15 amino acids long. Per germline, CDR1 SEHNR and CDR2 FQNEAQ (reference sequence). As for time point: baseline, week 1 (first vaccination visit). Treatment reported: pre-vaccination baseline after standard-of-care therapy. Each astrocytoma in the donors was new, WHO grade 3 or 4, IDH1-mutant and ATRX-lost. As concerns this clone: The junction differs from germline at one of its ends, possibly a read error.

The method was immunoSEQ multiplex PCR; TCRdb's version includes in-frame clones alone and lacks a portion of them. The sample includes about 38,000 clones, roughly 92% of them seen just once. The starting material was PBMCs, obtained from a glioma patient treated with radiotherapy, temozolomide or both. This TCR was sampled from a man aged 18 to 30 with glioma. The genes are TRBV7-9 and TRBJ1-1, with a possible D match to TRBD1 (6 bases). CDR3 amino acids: CASTLLGTMNTEAFF. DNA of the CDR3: TGTGCCAGCACCTTACTCGGGACAATGAACACTGAAGCTTTCTTT.